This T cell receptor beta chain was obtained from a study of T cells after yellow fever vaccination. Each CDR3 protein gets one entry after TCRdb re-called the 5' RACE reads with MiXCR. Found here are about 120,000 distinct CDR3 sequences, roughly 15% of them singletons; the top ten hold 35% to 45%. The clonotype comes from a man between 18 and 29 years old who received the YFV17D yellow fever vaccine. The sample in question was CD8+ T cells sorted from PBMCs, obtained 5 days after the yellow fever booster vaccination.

The DNA of the CDR3 is TGTGCCAGCAGTTCCCCGGGTCTCAGGGGGGAGACCCAGTACTTC. Protein: CASSSPGLRGETQYF. The J gene is TRBJ2-5, the V gene TRBV6-6; TRBD1 matches at 7 bases. V was pared by 4 bases and J by 5 bases, with 10 bases of the junction left unmatched. This CDR3 is built from 15 residues. Germline values: CDR1 MNHNY, CDR2 SVGAGI (reference sequence).